The following is a TCR beta chain sequence with its context. No antigen is known for it. This entry is derived from a study of CXCR3-negative and CXCR3-positive naive CD8 T cells. Study-level background: Sequencing gave some 130 million TRB reads overall, about 1.5 +/- 0.3 million per library.

The germline V gene has CDR1 SGHNT and CDR2 YENEEA. The CDR3 has 14 amino acids. UMI-tagged TRB cDNA libraries were built via 5' RACE. No DNA is given; TCRdb re-called the 5' RACE reads and lists each CDR3 protein once. The listing records around 150,000 distinct CDR3 sequences. Study-wide results and caveats: TRBV-TRBJ usage matched between naive CXCR3-negative and CXCR3-positive cells but not between memory cells. Cryopreservation partially lowered CXCR3 expression, so most assays used fresh PBMCs. Hydrophobicity of TRB CDR3s was greater in CXCR3-positive naive cells than in CXCR3-negative naive cells.

The genes are TRBV11-3 and TRBJ2-1; TCRdb proposes TRBD2, but this gene call is untestable without DNA. The receptor's source is a human donor in good health. Some clones in this sample may be carry-over from other donors' samples. The material sequenced was naive CXCR3+ CD8+ T cells from blood. Subset specified: CD45RO-CCR7+CD27+CD95- naive CD8+ T cells expressing CXCR3 (TNR3+). The CDR3 is CASSPPGTYNEQFF.